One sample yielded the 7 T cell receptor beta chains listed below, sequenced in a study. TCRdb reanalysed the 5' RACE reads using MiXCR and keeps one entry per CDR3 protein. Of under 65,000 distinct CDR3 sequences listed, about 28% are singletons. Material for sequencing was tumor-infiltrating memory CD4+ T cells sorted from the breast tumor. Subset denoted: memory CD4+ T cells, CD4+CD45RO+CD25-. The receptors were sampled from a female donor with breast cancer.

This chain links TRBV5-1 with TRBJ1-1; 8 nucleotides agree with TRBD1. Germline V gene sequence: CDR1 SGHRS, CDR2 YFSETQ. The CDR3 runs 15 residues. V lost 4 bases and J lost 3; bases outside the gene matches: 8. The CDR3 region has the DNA TGCGCCAGCAGCATAACAGGGGGTCTAGACACTGAAGCTTTCTTT. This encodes CASSITGGLDTEAFF.

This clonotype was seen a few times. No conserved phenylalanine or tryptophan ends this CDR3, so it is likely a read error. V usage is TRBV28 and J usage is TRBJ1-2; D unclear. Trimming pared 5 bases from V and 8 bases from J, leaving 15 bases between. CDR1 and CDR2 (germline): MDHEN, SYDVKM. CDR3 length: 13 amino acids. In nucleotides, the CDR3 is TGTGCCAGCAGTCCGTACGGACGGAGAGGCTACACCCTC. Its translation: CASSPYGRRGYTL.

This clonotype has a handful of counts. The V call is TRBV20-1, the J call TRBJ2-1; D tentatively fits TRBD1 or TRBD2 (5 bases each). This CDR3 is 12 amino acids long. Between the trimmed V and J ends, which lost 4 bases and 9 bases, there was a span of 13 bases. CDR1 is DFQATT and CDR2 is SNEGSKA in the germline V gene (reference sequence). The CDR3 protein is CSANLYGTEQFF. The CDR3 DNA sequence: TGCAGTGCTAACTTATACGGGACTGAGCAGTTCTTC.

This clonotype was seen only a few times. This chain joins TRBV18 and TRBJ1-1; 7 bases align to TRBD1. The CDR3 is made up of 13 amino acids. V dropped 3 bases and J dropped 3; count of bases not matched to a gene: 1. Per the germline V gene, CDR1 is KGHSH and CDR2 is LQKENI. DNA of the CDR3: TGTGCCAGCTCACCGGACAGGTACACTGAAGCTTTCTTT. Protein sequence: CASSPDRYTEAFF.

CDR3 amino acids: CSAPGQGAKQPQHF. The DNA of the CDR3 is TGCAGTGCACCGGGACAGGGGGCGAAACAGCCCCAGCATTTT. V gene TRBV20-1 combines with J gene TRBJ1-5, with 12 bases fitting TRBD1. V shed 6 bases, J shed 7 bases, and the junction held 7 bases outside the gene matches. CDR1 and CDR2 (germline): DFQATT, SNEGSKA (reference sequence). The length of the CDR3 is 14 residues.

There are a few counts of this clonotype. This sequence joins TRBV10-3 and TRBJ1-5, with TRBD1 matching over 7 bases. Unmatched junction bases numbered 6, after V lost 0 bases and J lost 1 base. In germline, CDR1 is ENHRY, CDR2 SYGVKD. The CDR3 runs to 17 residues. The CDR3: CAISESSRGGSNQPQHF. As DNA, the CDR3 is TGTGCCATCAGTGAGTCGTCCAGGGGGGGGAGCAATCAGCCCCAGCATTTT.

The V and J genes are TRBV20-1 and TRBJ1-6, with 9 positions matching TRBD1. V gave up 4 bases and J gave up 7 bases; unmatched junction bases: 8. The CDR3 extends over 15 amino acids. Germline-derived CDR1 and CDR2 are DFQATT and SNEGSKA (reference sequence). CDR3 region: CSAIDRGLSNSPLHF. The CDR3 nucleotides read TGCAGTGCTATCGACAGGGGGTTATCCAATTCACCCCTCCACTTT.